This T cell receptor beta chain stems from a study of blood T cell repertoires in COVID-19 (dated by TCRdb to the early 2020s). Turning to the overall study: Samples covering the acute and convalescent phases of COVID-19 were provided by collaborators in the United States, Italy and Spain. The repertoires were made available in a free public database intended to serve as a resource for research on the immune response to SARS-CoV-2. Where available, HLA class I and class II types were obtained from metadata supplied by the sample provider rather than from assay-based typing. The dataset comprised deeply sampled blood TCRbeta repertoires from subjects exposed to, actively infected with, or recovered from COVID-19. The prospective study material was composed of cDNA or gDNA derived from T cells, B-cell-depleted T cells, or PBMCs. A de-identified subject ID, COVID-19 status, age in years and sex were almost always included in the sample metadata. The samples were drawn from two sources: the first 160 participants of the ongoing ImmuneRACE study, and 1,000 to 1,500 subjects contributed by 6 global collaborators.

What the study reported, not specific to this receptor: The amount of clinical and demographic metadata varied by source and participant and was provided uncurated.

On this clone: Its antigen is still unknown. No quality values exist for individual bases; no much larger clone is one base distant.

TCRbeta CDR3 regions were amplified from genomic DNA using the immunoSEQ Assay, a bias-controlled multiplex PCR. Per the source publication's procedure: Nucleated cell counts per sample were estimated from amplification of reference gene primers within the assay. To quantify the absolute abundance of each unique TCRbeta CDR3 rearrangement, sequence reads were collapsed and filtered. For each sample, productive Simpson clonality was calculated as the square root of Simpson's diversity index across productive rearrangements. As stored in TCRdb, this immuneACCESS dataset retains in-frame rearrangements with V and J assigned. A fraction of the clones does not appear; measured against another copy, unresolved V genes explain less than half of the discrepancy, and the remainder lacks a known reason. V and J calls and clone size are as listed in that table; D and trimming were resolved from the DNA. The sample records about 280,000 clones, about 86% of which are singletons. The ten most abundant clones make up roughly 1.9% of the sample.

From its cysteine to its phenylalanine, the CDR3 spans 16 amino acids. Only the CDR3 portion is preserved as DNA: 48 bases, with reading frame beginning at the first base. Reading the germline V gene (reference sequence) gives CDR1 MNHEY and CDR2 SMNVEV. V lost 0 bases and J lost 3 bases; the stretch between them is 14 bases long. Another Seattle source contributed samples from volunteer blood donors who had recovered from COVID-19. Collaborating institutions collected whole blood in K2EDTA tubes following their own protocols. For TCRbeta analysis, collaborator samples were shipped as frozen whole blood, as isolated PBMCs, or as DNA extracted from either sample type.

Specimen: peripheral blood. This receptor was obtained from a woman in her twenties or thirties who had recovered from COVID-19. The chain uses TRBV27 and TRBJ1-2, and perhaps TRBD1 as D gene, on 5 matching bases. The DNA is as follows: TGTGCCAGCAGTTTATCCCCTCGACTAGGGGACTATGGCTACACCTTC. It is translated as CASSLSPRLGDYGYTF.